The T cell receptor beta chain described here comes from a study of response to subunit inactivated influenza vaccine (dated by TCRdb to the late 2010s). Looking at the study overall: The study used deep quantitative T cell receptor repertoire profiling to track responses to a trivalent subunit inactivated influenza vaccine. What the study reported, not specific to this receptor: The authors proposed that each seasonal influenza vaccination may bring in only a limited number of new T cells.

A few counts support this clonotype. Its antigen specificity is not known. Per-base qualities were not stored, and no clone one base away is much larger. The library relied on RT-PCR. The reads were generated on an Illumina HiSeq 2500. The public reads were reanalyzed by TCRdb: fastp trimming at Q25, MiXCR alignment, in-frame beta chains only. Records with the same CDR3 protein are collapsed into one entry carrying the most frequent genes and DNA. This sample is represented by 280,000 or so distinct CDR3 sequences; 20% to 25% of them were singletons. The ten largest clones add up to about 10% of the sample. CDR1 and CDR2 were assigned from the germline V gene (reference sequence) as SEHNR and FQNEAQ. From the cysteine through the phenylalanine, the CDR3 covers 15 amino acids. Only the CDR3 DNA is retained, 45 bases long and in frame from the first base. Here V drops 5 bases and J drops 1 base, and the junction holds 7 bases not matched to any gene.

This material consisted of PBMCs from blood, taken 21 months after vaccination. Rearrangement joined TRBV7-9 to TRBJ1-1, with 7 bases in between that match TRBD1. The TCR originated in a man aged 50 to 69 who received an inactivated influenza vaccine. Donor details come from another sample of the same person, matched by shared clones. The sequence in DNA is TGTGCCAGCAGCCAATTCGGGACAGCGAACACTGAAGCTTTCTTT. Its protein product is CASSQFGTANTEAFF.